This TCR beta chain was documented in a study of T-cell memory formation after mild COVID-19. Germline V gene sequence: CDR1 DFQATT, CDR2 SNEGSKA (reference sequence). Trimming at V came to 3 bases and at J to 4 bases, leaving 10 bases not matched to a gene. The CDR3 consists of 15 residues. Amplification by 5'RACE using constant-segment primers produced TCR alpha and TCR beta cDNA libraries that carried sample barcodes and UMIs. MiXCR, applied by TCRdb to the 5' RACE reads, yields one record per CDR3 protein. The sample carries 450,000 to 650,000 distinct CDR3 sequences, less than 25% recorded once. Findings of the study overall: Memory from before infection featured some responding clones, which suggests cross-reactive memory joined. Chiefly within CM and EM were the contracting CD4+ clones; CD8+ ones were within EMRA.

This clonotype was seen only a few times. The antigen remains unidentified. The specimen was PBMCs or a T cell subset sorted from them (not recorded which). This sequence was found in an adult woman who had mild COVID-19 (a few samples of this study predate the infection). Cell type and time point are not known. The gene calls are TRBV20-1 and TRBJ2-3; 7 bases line up with TRBD2. CDR3 DNA sequence: TGCAGTGCTAGGCTCGGACTAGACCAGGCAGATACGCAGTATTTT. This gives the protein CSARLGLDQADTQYF.